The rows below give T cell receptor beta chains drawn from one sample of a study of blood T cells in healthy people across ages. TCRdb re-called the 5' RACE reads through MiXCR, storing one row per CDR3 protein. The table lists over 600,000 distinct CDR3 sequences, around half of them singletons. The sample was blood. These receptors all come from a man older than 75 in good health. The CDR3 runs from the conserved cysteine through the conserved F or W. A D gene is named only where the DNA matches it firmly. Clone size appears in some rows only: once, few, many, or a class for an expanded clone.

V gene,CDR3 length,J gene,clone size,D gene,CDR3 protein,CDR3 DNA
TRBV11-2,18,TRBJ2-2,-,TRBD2,CASSLRGSGRAITGELFF,TGTGCCAGCAGCTTGCGGGGTAGCGGGAGAGCTATTACCGGGGAGCTGTTTTTT
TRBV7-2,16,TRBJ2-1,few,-,CASSLVASADYNEQFF,TGTGCCAGCAGCTTAGTAGCTAGCGCAGATTACAATGAGCAGTTCTTC
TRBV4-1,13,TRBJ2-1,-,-,CASSQVPNNEQFF,TGCGCCAGCAGCCAAGTCCCTAACAATGAGCAGTTCTTC
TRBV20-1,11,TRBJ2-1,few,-,CSALRGNEQFF,TGCAGTGCTTTACGGGGAAATGAGCAGTTCTTC
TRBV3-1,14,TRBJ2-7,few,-,CASSAQGLTYEQYF,TGTGCCAGCAGCGCTCAGGGGCTTACCTACGAGCAGTACTTC
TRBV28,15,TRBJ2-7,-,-,CASSLGGSGPYEQYF,TGTGCCAGCAGTTTAGGAGGGAGCGGGCCCTACGAGCAGTACTTC
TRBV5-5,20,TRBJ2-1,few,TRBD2,CASSSTGLAGLGVNDNEQFF,TGTGCCAGCAGTTCAACAGGACTAGCGGGATTAGGAGTAAACGACAATGAGCAGTTCTTC
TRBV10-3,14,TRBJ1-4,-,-,CAVRSAGTNEKLFF,TGTGCCGTCCGATCGGCGGGCACCAATGAAAAACTGTTTTTT
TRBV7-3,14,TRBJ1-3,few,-,CASSPDSSGNTIYF,TGTGCCAGCAGCCCTGACAGCTCTGGAAACACCATATATTTT
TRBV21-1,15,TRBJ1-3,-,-,CASSKGRRGGNTIYF,TGTGCCAGCAGCAAAGGACGTCGGGGAGGAAACACCATATATTTT
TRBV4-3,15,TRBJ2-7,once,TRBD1,CASSDWDSKAYEQYF,TGCGCCAGCAGCGACTGGGACAGTAAAGCCTACGAGCAGTACTTC
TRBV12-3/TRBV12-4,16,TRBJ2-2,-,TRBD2,CASSFSAGESTGELFF,TGTGCCAGCAGTTTCTCAGCGGGAGAATCCACCGGGGAACTGTTTTTT
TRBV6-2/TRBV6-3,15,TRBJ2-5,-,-,CATSGQRVPIETQYF,TGTGCCACCTCGGGACAGCGGGTTCCCATAGAGACCCAGTACTTC
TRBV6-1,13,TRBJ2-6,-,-,CASLTSGANVLTF,TGTGCCAGCCTCACTTCTGGGGCCAATGTCCTGACTTTC
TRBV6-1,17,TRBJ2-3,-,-,CASSEAGGYTSTDTQYF,TGTGCCAGCAGTGAAGCCGGGGGATACACCAGCACAGATACGCAGTATTTT
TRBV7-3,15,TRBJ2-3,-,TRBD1,CASSRAGGRTDTQYF,TGTGCCAGCAGCCGTGCAGGGGGCAGAACAGATACGCAGTATTTT
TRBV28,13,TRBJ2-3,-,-,CASSNPWPDTQYF,TGTGCCAGCAGCAACCCGTGGCCGGATACGCAGTATTTT
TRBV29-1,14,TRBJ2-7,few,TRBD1,CSVEGDSAYNEQYF,TGCAGCGTTGAGGGGGACAGTGCCTACAATGAGCAGTACTTC
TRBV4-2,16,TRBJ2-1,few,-,CASSQDLADSYNEQFF,TGTGCCAGCAGCCAAGATTTAGCAGACTCCTACAATGAGCAGTTCTTC
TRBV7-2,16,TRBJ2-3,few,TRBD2,CASSLGTSGGGGTQYF,TGTGCCAGCAGCTTAGGGACTAGCGGGGGGGGTGGTACGCAGTATTTT
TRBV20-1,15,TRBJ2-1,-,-,CSARAPRPPIGEQFF,TGCAGTGCCAGAGCCCCGAGGCCCCCCATTGGGGAGCAGTTCTTC
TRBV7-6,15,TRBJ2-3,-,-,CASSALAQEEDTQYF,TGTGCCAGCAGCGCGCTAGCGCAAGAGGAGGATACGCAGTATTTT
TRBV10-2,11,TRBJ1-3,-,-,CASMTANTIYF,TGCGCCAGCATGACAGCTAACACCATATATTTT
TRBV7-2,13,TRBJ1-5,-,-,CASSDSSNQPQHF,TGTGCCAGCAGCGACAGTAGCAATCAGCCCCAGCATTTT
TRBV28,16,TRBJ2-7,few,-,CASSFPRVSPTYEQYF,TGTGCCAGCAGTTTTCCCCGGGTTTCCCCTACCTACGAGCAGTACTTC
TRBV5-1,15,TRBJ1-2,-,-,CASSSDRRGDAGYTF,TGCGCCAGCAGCTCCGACCGAAGAGGGGACGCGGGCTACACCTTC
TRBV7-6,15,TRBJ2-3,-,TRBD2,CASNLFSGSSDTQFF,TGTGCCAGCAACTTATTTAGCGGGAGCTCAGATACGCAGTTTTTT
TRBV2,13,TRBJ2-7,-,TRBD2,CASSELAVDEQYF,TGTGCCAGCAGTGAACTAGCGGTGGATGAGCAGTACTTC
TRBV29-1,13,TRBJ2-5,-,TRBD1,CSPETGGLETQYF,TGCAGCCCAGAGACAGGGGGCTTAGAGACCCAGTACTTC
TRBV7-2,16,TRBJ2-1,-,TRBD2,CASSAYSGRAYNEQFF,TGTGCCAGCAGCGCCTATAGCGGGAGAGCCTACAATGAGCAGTTCTTC
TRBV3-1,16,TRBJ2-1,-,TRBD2,CASSREREPSYNEQFF,TGTGCCAGCAGCCGGGAGCGGGAGCCTTCCTACAATGAGCAGTTCTTC
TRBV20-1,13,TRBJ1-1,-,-,CSARVEVNTEAFF,TGCAGTGCTAGAGTAGAAGTGAACACTGAAGCTTTCTTT
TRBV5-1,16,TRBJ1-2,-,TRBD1,CASSLGPTGVSYGYTF,TGCGCCAGCAGCTTGGGCCCGACAGGGGTTTCCTATGGCTACACCTTC